The 21 T cell receptor beta chains below were found in one sample sequenced in a study of OX40 agonist ivuxolimab in advanced cancers. Only in-frame clones appear in the TCRdb table, and some are missing; sequencing was by immunoSEQ multiplex PCR. The data contain approximately 77,000 clones, just over 90% of them singletons. The sequencing used CD4+ or CD8+ T cells sorted from blood, collected in a trial of the OX40 agonist ivuxolimab. The receptors stem from an adult with an advanced solid tumor such as melanoma, head and neck, liver or kidney cancer.

The chain carries TRBV9 and TRBJ1-5; D gene uncertain. Germline lookup yields CDR1 SGDLS and CDR2 YYNGEE. This CDR3 has 12 residues. V was pared by 0 bases and J by 5 bases, with 3 bases between. The CDR3 loop reads CASSVGDQPQHF. The CDR3 nucleotides read TGTGCCAGCAGCGTAGGGGATCAGCCCCAGCATTTT.

The chain recombines TRBV7-2 with TRBJ2-3; D is unclear. The CDR3 loop spans 12 amino acids. Germline V gives CDR1 SGHTA, CDR2 FQGNSA. Trimming took 4 bases from V and 3 from J, leaving 5 bases between them. The CDR3 loop is CASSSYTDTQYF. In DNA form, the CDR3 reads TGTGCCAGCAGCTCGTATACAGATACGCAGTATTTT.

This sequence joins TRBV10-3 and TRBJ2-3, with D unresolved. Germline V CDR1 and CDR2: ENHRY, SYGVKD. V gave up 3 bases and J gave up 6 bases, with 10 bases separating them. This CDR3 has 13 amino acids. CDR3 in amino acids: CAISDGAPDTQYF. CDR3 DNA: TGTGCCATCAGTGACGGTGCCCCGGATACGCAGTATTTT.

This chain links TRBV7-9 with TRBJ2-1; D possibly corresponds to TRBD2 (5 bases). Per germline, CDR1 SEHNR and CDR2 FQNEAQ (reference sequence). The CDR3 is 13 residues long. The V end was cut by 3 bases, the J end by 9 bases, with 12 bases between. The CDR3 coding sequence is TGTGCCAGCAGCTTTCTAGCCCAGTTTGAGCAGTTCTTC. Protein sequence: CASSFLAQFEQFF.

The V call is TRBV28, the J call TRBJ1-5; 8 nucleotides align to TRBD1. V shed 1 base, J shed 3 bases, and the junction held 5 bases outside the gene matches. The CDR3 covers 16 residues. Germline values: CDR1 MDHEN, CDR2 SYDVKM. CDR3 amino acids: CASSLSGTGFNQPQHF. CDR3 nucleotide sequence: TGTGCCAGCAGTTTATCCGGGACAGGATTCAATCAGCCCCAGCATTTT.

The V call is TRBV10-2, the J call TRBJ2-7, with 8 bases matching TRBD1. The V gene end was trimmed by 3 bases and the J gene end by 4 bases; junction bases not matched to a gene: 5. CDR1 is WSHSY and CDR2 is SAAADI in the germline V gene. The CDR3 runs to 14 residues. The CDR3: CASSDRRQGYEQYF. In nucleotides, the CDR3 is TGCGCCAGCAGTGATAGGAGACAGGGGTACGAGCAGTACTTC.

The chain is built from TRBV28 and TRBJ1-4; 9 positions match TRBD1. Germline CDR1 is MDHEN and CDR2 is SYDVKM. CDR3 length equals 15 residues. V lost 6 bases to trimming and J lost 8 bases; unmatched junction nucleotides: 10. Written as DNA, the CDR3 is TGTGCCAGCAGCTCTCTGGACAGGGGTAGAGAAAAACTGTTTTTT. Its translation is CASSSLDRGREKLFF.

The chain combines TRBV19 with TRBJ1-5, with 10 bases aligning to TRBD1. The CDR3 spans 17 residues. The germline V gene has CDR1 LNHDA and CDR2 SQIVND (reference sequence). The junction had 9 bases not matched to a gene; V was cut back by 3 bases and J by 4 bases. The CDR3 DNA sequence: TGTGCCAGTAGTATCTGGGGGACAGGGGCCCTGAATCAGCCCCAGCATTTT. It encodes CASSIWGTGALNQPQHF. Full variable domain (remainder filled in from reference TRBV19 and TRBJ1-5): DGGITQSPKYLFRKEGQNVTLSCEQNLNHDAMYWYRQDPGQGLRLIYYSQIVNDFQKGDIAEGYSVSREKKESFPLTVTSAQKNPTAFYLCASSIWGTGALNQPQHFGDGTRLSIL.

The chain carries TRBV19 and TRBJ2-2, with no clear D. Germline CDR1 is LNHDA and CDR2 is SQIVND (reference sequence). Trimming shortened V by 6 bases and J by 2 bases, and 13 bases separated the two germline ends. This CDR3 is built from 15 residues. The CDR3 DNA reads as TGTGCCAGTAGGGGCGGACGGTTAAACACCGGGGAGCTGTTTTTT. Protein sequence: CASRGGRLNTGELFF.

The gene calls are TRBV6-1 and TRBJ2-5, with D hard to call. Germline CDR1 is MNHNS and CDR2 is SASEGT. Trimming took off 6 bases at V and 2 bases at J, with 10 bases between the two ends. This CDR3 has 13 amino acids. The CDR3 here is CASSRFSQETQYF. CDR3 nucleotide sequence: TGTGCCAGCAGCCGGTTCAGTCAAGAGACCCAGTACTTC.

The chain recombines TRBV11-2 with TRBJ2-7, with D perhaps matching TRBD2 (6 bases). The CDR3 has 15 amino acids. V was clipped by 1 base and J by 3 bases, with 13 bases between them. CDR1 is SGHAT and CDR2 is FQNNGV in the germline V gene. This CDR3 is CASSLVFGGNYEQYF. The DNA of the CDR3 is TGTGCCAGCAGCTTAGTCTTTGGGGGGAACTACGAGCAGTACTTC.

The chain employs TRBV29-1 and TRBJ2-7; TRBD1 matches 11 bases. V was pared by 6 bases and J by 4 bases, with 11 bases of the junction left unmatched. This CDR3 is 15 amino acids long. Germline assignment: CDR1 SQVTM and CDR2 ANQGSEA. The CDR3 DNA is TGCAGCGTCAACAGGGCCGGGACAGGGGGGTACGAGCAGTACTTC. Translating it yields CSVNRAGTGGYEQYF.

The chain has TRBV6-1 and TRBJ1-5; D not resolved. This CDR3 region has 11 residues. The germline V gene encodes CDR1 MNHNS and CDR2 SASEGT. V lost 11 bases to trimming and J lost 6 bases, with 11 bases between them. In DNA, the CDR3 is TGTGCCTCAGACGGGAGTCAGCCCCAGCATTTT. Translation gives CASDGSQPQHF.

This chain links TRBV18 with TRBJ2-5, with 12 positions matching TRBD1. Germline lookup yields CDR1 KGHSH and CDR2 LQKENI. With 3 bases clipped from V and 7 bases from J, the junction kept 6 bases outside the gene matches. This CDR3 region has 15 residues. The CDR3 nucleotides read TGTGCCAGCTCACCTAGCCCGGGACAGGGGGCGACCCAGTACTTC. Translating it yields CASSPSPGQGATQYF.

The gene calls are TRBV10-3 and TRBJ1-2; the match to TRBD1 covers 10 bases. The CDR3 sequence is 14 residues long. Germline loops: CDR1 ENHRY, CDR2 SYGVKD. J was trimmed by 2 bases and V by 6 bases; bases with no gene match: 3. CDR3 in amino acids: CAISRDRGNYGYTF. CDR3 DNA sequence: TGTGCCATCAGCCGGGACAGGGGAAACTATGGCTACACCTTC.

About this clone: The same CDR3 arises from other DNA sequences in this sample as well. J is TRBJ1-5 and V is TRBV28; D uncertain. V was cut by 2 bases and J by 2 bases, with 7 bases left in between. The CDR3 sequence is 14 residues long. Looked up from germline, CDR1 is MDHEN and CDR2 is SYDVKM. In DNA form, the CDR3 reads TGTGCCAGCAGTTTACAGGCGGGCAATCAGCCCCAGCATTTT. Protein: CASSLQAGNQPQHF.

V is TRBV7-3 and J is TRBJ2-1, with 11 bases lining up with TRBD2. The germline V gene encodes CDR1 SGHTA and CDR2 FQGTGA. This CDR3 comprises 16 residues. V gave up 2 bases and J gave up 10 bases; unmatched junction bases: 10. DNA of the CDR3: TGTGCCAGCAGCTTAGTAGCGGGAGGGAGGGAAAAAGAGCAGTTCTTC. As protein: CASSLVAGGREKEQFF. The complete variable domain, with remaining parts taken from reference TRBV7-3 and TRBJ2-1, reads GAGVSQTPSNKVTEKGKYVELRCDPISGHTALYWYRQSLGQGPEFLIYFQGTGAADDSGLPNDRFFAVRPEGSVSTLKIQRTERGDSAVYLCASSLVAGGREKEQFFGPGTRLTVL.

The V call is TRBV28, the J call TRBJ2-3; 13 bases match TRBD2. V was clipped by 4 bases and J by 7 bases; unmatched bases: 17. Germline V lookup: CDR1 MDHEN, CDR2 SYDVKM. The CDR3 covers 19 residues. The CDR3 nucleotides are TGTGCCAGCAGTTCTATCCCTTATGGACTAGCGGGAGACTTGAATACGCAGTATTTT. Protein product: CASSSIPYGLAGDLNTQYF.

This chain uses TRBV5-1 with TRBJ2-7; 10 nucleotides match TRBD1. The CDR3 runs to 14 residues. J was trimmed by 0 bases and V by 6 bases; bases with no gene match: 3. CDR1 is SGHRS and CDR2 is YFSETQ in the germline V gene. The CDR3 sequence: CASKTGGDSYEQYF. The CDR3 bases are TGCGCCAGCAAGACAGGGGGCGACTCCTACGAGCAGTACTTC.

The chain has TRBV11-1 and TRBJ1-3; D call uncertain. The CDR3 is 15 residues long. From germline, CDR1 is SGHAT and CDR2 FQDESV (reference sequence). Trimming removed 1 base from V and 0 bases from J, with 7 bases in between. CDR3 nucleotides: TGTGCCAGCAGCTTAGGCGGAAGCTCTGGAAACACCATATATTTT. This codes for CASSLGGSSGNTIYF.

This rearrangement joins TRBV7-2 to TRBJ2-7; D gene ambiguous. The CDR3 extends over 15 amino acids. V gave up 1 base and J gave up 2 bases, with 12 bases separating them. Germline V gene sequence: CDR1 SGHTA, CDR2 FQGNSA. Here the CDR3 reads CASSLGRGSTYEQYF. In DNA form, the CDR3 reads TGTGCCAGCAGCTTAGGGCGCGGCAGTACCTACGAGCAGTACTTC.